This TCR beta chain was recorded in a study of shared clonotypes between healthy human individuals. Across the study: Each donor's CD4 naive and CD4 memory cells filled three plates apiece, CD8 naive two, and CD8 memory one. Study-wide results and limits: Several donors had around 5% of their naive CD4 clonotypes in common.

Sequencing was at deep level. Some clones are missing from TCRdb's copy, which holds only in-frame ones; the method was immunoSEQ multiplex PCR. The sample has hundreds of thousands of clones, about 96% seen once. In regard to this clone: Its cognate antigen is unknown.

The naive CD8 fraction comprised CD45RO-negative cells positively selected for CCR7 and excluded terminally differentiated effector memory CD45RA+ cells. Healthy adults negative for HIV, lacking recent acute infections or vaccinations, served as donors. From germline, CDR1 is MNHEY and CDR2 SVGAGI. Trimming pared 8 bases from V and 1 base from J, leaving 11 bases between. The CDR3 covers 13 residues. The receptor was derived from a man under 40 in good health. The gene calls are TRBV6-5 and TRBJ1-1, with a possible D match to TRBD1 (5 bases). Sequences were obtained from naive CD8+ T cells sorted from blood. This chain's CDR3 is CASGAVWNTEAFF. The CDR3 DNA reads as TGTGCCAGCGGGGCAGTTTGGAACACTGAAGCTTTCTTT.